The 8 T cell receptor beta chains reported below all come from one sample, sequenced in a study of breast tumors, draining lymph nodes, adjacent tissues. TCRdb fed the multiplex PCR reads into MiXCR, producing one record per CDR3 protein. The profile shows some 150,000 distinct CDR3 sequences, 20% to 25% of them singletons. Samples came from axillary lymph nodes draining the breast cancer. The specimen sequenced was axillary lymph node tissue. These TCRs come from a female donor with breast cancer. Some clones in this sample may be carry-over from other donors' samples.

This clonotype was seen a handful of times. A read error is possible here, since a much larger clone lies one base away. The chain uses TRBV19 and TRBJ1-5; TRBD1 matches at 7 bases. This CDR3 spans 16 amino acids. CDR1 and CDR2 from the germline V gene are LNHDA and SQIVND (reference sequence). The CDR3 loop is CASSLELNRGNQLQHF. CDR3 sequence (DNA): TGTGCCAGTAGTCTCGAGCTCAACAGGGGCAATCAGCTCCAGCATTTT.

With respect to this clonotype: It is unclear where the CDR3 begins or ends on the DNA, so no DNA is shown, and the CDR3 is as TCRdb lists it. The chain has TRBV7-9 and TRBJ2-1; TRBD1 is taken as the D call from the table, unchecked against the DNA. The CDR3 comprises 18 residues, both ends counted. The germline gives CDR1 SEHNR, CDR2 FQNEAQ (reference sequence). CDR3 sequence: CASSFYICSAAGHNEQFF.

As to this clonotype: This may be a read error: a much more frequent sequence differs by one nucleotide. CDR3 region: CASSESQRQWSGHGYTF. The CDR3 DNA reads TGTGCCAGCAGTGAATCCCAACGACAGTGGAGCGGCCATGGCTACACCTTC. The chain is built from TRBV6-1 and TRBJ1-2, with D maybe TRBD1 (5 bases). The ends were cut back, 2 bases at V and 6 bases at J, with 22 bases in the middle. The CDR3 length is 17 residues. Germline CDR1 and CDR2: MNHNS and SASEGT.

To note about this clonotype: One junction end does not reproduce the germline sequence, and a read error may be involved. CDR3 sequence reads: CASSERPGPGGLFF. CDR3 DNA sequence: TGTGCCAGCAGTGAACGACCGGGGCCCGGGGGGCTGTTTTTT. The J gene is TRBJ2-2, the V gene TRBV2; tentatively, D is TRBD2 (6 bases). This CDR3 has 14 amino acids. Germline CDR1 is SNHLY and CDR2 is FYNNEI.

This clonotype was detected ten times or more. The chain recombines TRBV5-8 with TRBJ2-2; perhaps TRBD2 as D (5 bases). Deletions cut 2 bases from V and 4 bases from J, with 12 bases between. The CDR3 is 15 amino acids. Germline assignment: CDR1 SGHTS and CDR2 YDEGEE. The CDR3 nucleotides read TGTGCCAGCAGCTTCACCGACTACCTCACCGGGGAGCTGTTTTTT. This encodes CASSFTDYLTGELFF.

This clonotype was recorded at least ten times. The rearrangement links TRBV6-5 to TRBJ1-2; a weak D match, TRBD1 (6 bases). This CDR3 spans 14 amino acids. With 0 bases removed from V and 8 bases from J, the gap between germline ends came to 13 bases. Looked up from germline, CDR1 is MNHEY and CDR2 is SVGAGI. The CDR3 DNA sequence: TGTGCCAGCAGTTACTCATGGGGGGGGCGCGGCTACACCTTC. Protein: CASSYSWGGRGYTF.

This clonotype was counted at least ten times. V usage is TRBV5-1 and J usage is TRBJ2-3; D remains ambiguous. This CDR3 spans 13 amino acids. V was shortened by 2 bases and J by 3 bases, with 7 bases between the two germline ends. The germline V gene encodes CDR1 SGHRS and CDR2 YFSETQ. CDR3 in DNA: TGCGCCAGCAGCTTCTCAGGTACAGATACGCAGTATTTT. Translation: CASSFSGTDTQYF. The full variable domain, completed using reference TRBV5-1 and TRBJ2-3, is KAGVTQTPRYLIKTRGQQVTLSCSPISGHRSVSWYQQTPGQGLQFLFEYFSETQRNKGNFPGRFSGRQFSNSRSEMNVSTLELGDSALYLCASSFSGTDTQYFGPGTRLTVL.

Details on this clonotype: Possible read error: a much larger clone is one base away. The chain carries TRBV5-6 and TRBJ2-6; tentative D call: TRBD2 (6 bases). Germline CDR1 reads SGHDT; CDR2 reads YYEEEE. This CDR3 has 19 amino acids. CDR3 sequence (DNA): TGTGCCAGCAGCTTGGCTATGGGACTTCTTTCCTCTGGGGCCAACGCCCTGACTTTC. This encodes CASSLAMGLLSSGANALTF.